This T cell receptor beta chain appears in the sequencing data of a study of identical twins. This clonotype has at least ten counts. V lost 4 bases, J lost 1 base, and 5 bases lay in between. The length of the CDR3 is 11 residues. Germline loops: CDR1 SQVTM, CDR2 ANQGSEA. TCRdb reanalysed the 5' RACE reads using MiXCR and keeps one entry per CDR3 protein. The sample includes roughly 720,000 distinct CDR3 sequences, about 20% of them seen just once. These data also formed part of another study, on T cells expressing NK-cell markers.

The TCR sequence derives from a woman aged 18-29 years in good health. The chain carries TRBV29-1 and TRBJ2-7; D not resolved. The sequenced sample was PBMCs. The CDR3 sequence: CSVVGSYEQYF. DNA of the CDR3: TGCAGCGTTGTGGGATCCTACGAGCAGTACTTC.